The T cell receptor beta chain under discussion was sequenced for a study of T cell responses to AZD1222 COVID-19 vaccine. V shed 0 bases and J shed 14 bases, with 20 bases lying between them. Germline lookup yields CDR1 SGDLS and CDR2 YYNGEE. The CDR3 loop spans 14 amino acids. Sequenced by immunoSEQ multiplex PCR; TCRdb stores in-frame clones only, minus some. The repertoire holds 69,000 or so clones, with 70% to 90% as singletons. The receptor's source is an adult who received the AZD1222 COVID-19 vaccine. This chain connects TRBV9 to TRBJ1-2; TRBD1 is a possible D gene (5 bases). This sample comprised peripheral blood, obtained 28 days after the second AZD1222 dose. The CDR3 loop reads CASSVGGDGITRTF. The DNA for the CDR3 is TGTGCCAGCAGCGTAGGGGGGGACGGTATTACGAGGACCTTC.